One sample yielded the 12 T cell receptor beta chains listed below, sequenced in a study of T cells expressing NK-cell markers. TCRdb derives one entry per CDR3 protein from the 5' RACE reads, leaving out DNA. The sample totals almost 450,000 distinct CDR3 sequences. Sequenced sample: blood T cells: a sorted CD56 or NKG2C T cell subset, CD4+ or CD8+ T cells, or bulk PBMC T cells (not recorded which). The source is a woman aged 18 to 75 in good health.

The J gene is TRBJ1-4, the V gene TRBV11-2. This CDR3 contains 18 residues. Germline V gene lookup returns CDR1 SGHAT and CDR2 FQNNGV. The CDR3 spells CASSLGLSGGRRKEKLFF.

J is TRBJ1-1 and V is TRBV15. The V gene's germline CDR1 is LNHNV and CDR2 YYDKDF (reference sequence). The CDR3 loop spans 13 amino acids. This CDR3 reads CATSRSLNTEAFF.

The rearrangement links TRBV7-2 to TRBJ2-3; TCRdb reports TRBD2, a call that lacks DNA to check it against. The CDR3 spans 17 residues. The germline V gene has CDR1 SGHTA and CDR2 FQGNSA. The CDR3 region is CASVLPKKAGELGTQYF. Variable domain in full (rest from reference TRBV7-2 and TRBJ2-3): GAGVSQSPSNKVTEKGKDVELRCDPISGHTALYWYRQSLGQGLEFLIYFQGNSAPDKSGLPSDRFSAERTGGSVSTLTIQRTQQEDSAVYLCASVLPKKAGELGTQYFGPGTRLTVL.

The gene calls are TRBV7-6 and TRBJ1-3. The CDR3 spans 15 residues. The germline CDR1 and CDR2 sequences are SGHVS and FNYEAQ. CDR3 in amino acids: CASSLGPLVGDTIYF. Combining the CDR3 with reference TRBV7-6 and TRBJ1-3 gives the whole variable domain GAGVSQSPRYKVTKRGQDVALRCDPISGHVSLYWYRQALGQGPEFLTYFNYEAQQDKSGLPNDRFSAERPEGSISTLTIQRTEQRDSAMYRCASSLGPLVGDTIYFGEGSWLTVV.

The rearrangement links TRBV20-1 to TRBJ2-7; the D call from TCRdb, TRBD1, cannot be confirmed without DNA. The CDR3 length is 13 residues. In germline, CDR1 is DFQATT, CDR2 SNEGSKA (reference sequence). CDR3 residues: CRATGGQIHEQYF.

CDR3 sequence: CASSIVTTGISGANVLTF. The rearrangement joins TRBV19 to TRBJ2-6; the TCRdb D gene call, TRBD1, has no DNA to confirm it. Per germline, CDR1 LNHDA and CDR2 SQIVND (reference sequence). The CDR3 length is 18 residues.

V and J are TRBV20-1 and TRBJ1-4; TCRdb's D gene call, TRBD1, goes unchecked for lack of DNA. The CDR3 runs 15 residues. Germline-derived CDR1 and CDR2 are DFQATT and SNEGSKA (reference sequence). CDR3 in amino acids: CSAQGRTESNEKLFF.

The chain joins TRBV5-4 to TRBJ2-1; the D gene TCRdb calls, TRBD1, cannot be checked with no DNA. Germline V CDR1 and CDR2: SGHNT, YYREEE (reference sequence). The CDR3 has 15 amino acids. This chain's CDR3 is CASFNRGRSYNEQFF.

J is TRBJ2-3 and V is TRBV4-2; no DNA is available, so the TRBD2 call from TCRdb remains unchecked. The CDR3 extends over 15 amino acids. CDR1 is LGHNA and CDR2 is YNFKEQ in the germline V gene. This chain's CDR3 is CASSQEGSFTDTQYF.

CDR3 sequence: CASSRLRDTFLLAESYNEQFF. The chain employs TRBV14 and TRBJ2-1; the TRBD1 assignment by TCRdb is unverifiable without DNA. From germline, CDR1 is SGHDN and CDR2 FVKESK. This CDR3 spans 21 amino acids.

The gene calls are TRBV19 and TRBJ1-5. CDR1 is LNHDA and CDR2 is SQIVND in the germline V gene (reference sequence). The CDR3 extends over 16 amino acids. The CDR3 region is CASSIGTRGGNQPQHF.

CDR3 amino acids: CSAGSRQGNNQPQHF. This chain joins TRBV20-1 and TRBJ1-5; the D gene TCRdb calls, TRBD1, cannot be checked with no DNA. The V gene's germline CDR1 is DFQATT and CDR2 SNEGSKA (reference sequence). The CDR3 covers 15 residues.